The following is a T cell receptor beta chain sequence with its context. From the RACE reads, TCRdb called clonotypes with MiXCR, one entry per CDR3 protein. This table holds a few hundred thousand distinct CDR3 sequences, approximately 5.1% found once. The data belong to a study of human T cells and chemical hapten exposure. Trimming at V came to 5 bases and at J to 12 bases, leaving 18 bases not matched to a gene. CDR1 and CDR2 from the germline V gene are MNHEY and SVGAGI. The CDR3 consists of 16 residues. Stated time point: patch test 1, 2 weeks after DPC sensitization. Treatment noted: therapeutic diphenylcyclopropenone sensitization with weekly scalp DPC.

The chain has TRBV6-5 and TRBJ2-7; 11 positions agree with TRBD1. The receptor comes from a woman between 50 and 59 years old with alopecia areata. Some clones in this sample may be carry-over from other donors' samples. The source was whole blood, collected in connection with sensitization to the hapten diphenylcyclopropenone (DPC). The CDR3 DNA follows: TGTGCCAGCAGTCAACTTCCCCCGGGACAGGGGGTCCCAACGTACTTC. This codes for CASSQLPPGQGVPTYF.